One TCR beta chain is described in this entry. Its antigen remains unidentified. Base qualities are not provided; no much larger clone lies one nucleotide away. Via the germline V gene (reference sequence), CDR1 is LNHDA and CDR2 SQIVND. V is cut by 1 base and J by 7 bases, and the space between the germline ends is 14 bases. The CDR3 spans 15 residues, from the cysteine through the phenylalanine. Kept here is only the CDR3 DNA, which spans 45 bases and is read in frame from base 1. Genomic DNA was isolated from the sorted cells so that the TCRbeta CDR3 region could be sequenced. The immunoSEQ Assay was used to sequence the TCRbeta CDR3 regions. In its TCRdb copy, this immuneACCESS table keeps in-frame sequences only and misses some clones. Where compared with another copy, unresolved V genes explain less than half of these, and the others have no known cause. The sample table lists more than 30,000 clones, more than 60% of them with a count of one. 11% of the sample is held by the ten biggest clonotypes.

The trial excluded patients who had a history of autoimmune disease or who were on systemic immunosuppression. Peripheral blood for TCR sequencing was collected from all dose cohorts at baseline, on cycle 4 day 1, and on cycle 7 day 1. Samples were obtained from an open-label, multicenter, first-in-human phase I dose-escalation trial of ivuxolimab. Adults with locally advanced or metastatic head and neck squamous cell, hepatocellular, melanoma or renal cell carcinoma were enrolled in the trial. Before TCR sequencing, CD4+ T cells and CD8+ T cells from peripheral blood were sorted into separate populations. This sample is drawn from a study of OX40 agonist ivuxolimab in advanced cancers. Turning to the overall study: Ivuxolimab, which targeted the costimulatory receptor OX40 (CD134), was an agonistic, fully human IgG2 monoclonal antibody. Intravenous ivuxolimab was administered to patients every 2 weeks at six dose levels: 0.01, 0.1, 0.3, 1.5, 3 and 10 mg/kg. Of the roughly 54 dose-escalation patients, hepatocellular carcinoma was present in about 20, melanoma in around 15, renal cell carcinoma in 9 and head and neck cancer in 9. A male proportion of 82.7% and a mean age of about 60 years, ranging from about 23 to 79, were recorded for the dose-escalation cohort. Prior anti-PD-1, anti-PD-L1 or anti-CTLA-4 therapy was permitted, and checkpoint inhibitors had been received by about 44% of dose-escalation patients. Partial responses occurred in three dose-escalation patients, of whom one had hepatocellular carcinoma and two had cutaneous melanoma. The purpose of peripheral TCRbeta sequencing was to test whether ivuxolimab changed TCR sequence diversity and led to clonal T-cell expansion. The paper reports the monotherapy dose-escalation portion (N of about 54 patients) of the phase I ivuxolimab trial.

Broader findings and caveats from the paper: Antigen specificity was not determined for the clonally expanded peripheral T cells. After ivuxolimab, more expanded clones were found on average in CD8+ T cells than in CD4+ T cells. In partial responders in the 0.1-3.0 mg/kg groups, normalized peripheral clonal expansion was found to be among the lowest, especially among CD8+ T cells. Clonal expansion of both CD4+ and CD8+ blood T cells was observed from baseline to week 6 at doses 0.1 to 3.0 mg/kg. Low levels of normalized T-cell clonal expansion were also seen in some patients who did not respond.

Recombination connected TRBV19 to TRBJ1-5, with TRBD1 perhaps the D gene, on 5 matching bases. The sequence was obtained from an adult with an advanced solid tumor such as melanoma, head and neck, liver or kidney cancer. Sample: CD4+ or CD8+ T cells sorted from blood, taken in a trial of the OX40 agonist ivuxolimab. Read as DNA, the sequence is TGTGCCAGTAGTATAGGGAGGGCAGGGTACCAGCCCCAGCATTTT. Its amino acids are CASSIGRAGYQPQHF.